This is a list of T cell receptor beta chains from one sample in a study of Graves' ophthalmopathy and Graves' hyperthyroidism. TCRdb reprocessed the multiplex PCR reads via MiXCR and lists one record per CDR3 protein. The top ten clones hold under 3.5% of a sample with around 600,000 distinct CDR3 sequences, about two fifths of them seen once. The sample was peripheral blood. The receptors shown here come from an adult man with Graves' ophthalmopathy. The CDR3 runs from the conserved cysteine through the conserved F or W. The D gene is left open where the match is weak. Clone sizes are given selectively: once, few, many, or a class where the clone is expanded.

j_call d_call v_call clone_size cdr3_aa cdr3_nt
TRBJ2-7 TRBD1 TRBV7-9 . CASSSQGLSSYEQYF TGTGCCAGCAGCTCACAGGGGCTAAGCTCCTACGAGCAGTACTTC
TRBJ1-1 . TRBV19 many CASTMRRNTEAFF TGTGCCAGTACCATGAGGAGGAACACTGAAGCTTTCTTT
TRBJ1-2 TRBD1 TRBV12-3/TRBV12-4 . CASYTRDRVGGYTF TGTGCCAGCTACACTCGGGACAGGGTTGGAGGCTACACCTTC
TRBJ1-5 TRBD1 TRBV7-9 . CASSPGGARQPQHF TGTGCCAGCAGCCCAGGGGGGGCGAGGCAGCCCCAGCATTTT
TRBJ2-7 . TRBV9 . CASSRTTGSSYEQYF TGTGCCAGCAGCCGTACGACAGGAAGCTCCTACGAGCAGTACTTC
TRBJ1-1 TRBD1 TRBV12-3/TRBV12-4 . CASSHHRGLGKNTEAFF TGTGCCAGCAGCCACCACAGGGGGCTCGGAAAGAACACTGAAGCTTTCTTT
TRBJ1-2 TRBD1 TRBV25-1 many CASSEKRQGWGGYTF TGTGCCAGCAGTGAAAAGAGACAGGGATGGGGAGGCTACACCTTC
TRBJ2-2 . TRBV20-1 . CSASSGARSTGELFF TGCAGTGCTAGTTCCGGGGCGCGAAGCACCGGGGAGCTGTTTTTT
TRBJ2-2 . TRBV5-5 few CASSLGWDTGELFF TGTGCCAGCAGCTTGGGGTGGGACACCGGGGAGCTGTTTTTT
TRBJ2-7 . TRBV4-1 many CASSETQMIYEQYF TGCGCCAGCAGCGAAACCCAGATGATTTACGAGCAGTACTTC